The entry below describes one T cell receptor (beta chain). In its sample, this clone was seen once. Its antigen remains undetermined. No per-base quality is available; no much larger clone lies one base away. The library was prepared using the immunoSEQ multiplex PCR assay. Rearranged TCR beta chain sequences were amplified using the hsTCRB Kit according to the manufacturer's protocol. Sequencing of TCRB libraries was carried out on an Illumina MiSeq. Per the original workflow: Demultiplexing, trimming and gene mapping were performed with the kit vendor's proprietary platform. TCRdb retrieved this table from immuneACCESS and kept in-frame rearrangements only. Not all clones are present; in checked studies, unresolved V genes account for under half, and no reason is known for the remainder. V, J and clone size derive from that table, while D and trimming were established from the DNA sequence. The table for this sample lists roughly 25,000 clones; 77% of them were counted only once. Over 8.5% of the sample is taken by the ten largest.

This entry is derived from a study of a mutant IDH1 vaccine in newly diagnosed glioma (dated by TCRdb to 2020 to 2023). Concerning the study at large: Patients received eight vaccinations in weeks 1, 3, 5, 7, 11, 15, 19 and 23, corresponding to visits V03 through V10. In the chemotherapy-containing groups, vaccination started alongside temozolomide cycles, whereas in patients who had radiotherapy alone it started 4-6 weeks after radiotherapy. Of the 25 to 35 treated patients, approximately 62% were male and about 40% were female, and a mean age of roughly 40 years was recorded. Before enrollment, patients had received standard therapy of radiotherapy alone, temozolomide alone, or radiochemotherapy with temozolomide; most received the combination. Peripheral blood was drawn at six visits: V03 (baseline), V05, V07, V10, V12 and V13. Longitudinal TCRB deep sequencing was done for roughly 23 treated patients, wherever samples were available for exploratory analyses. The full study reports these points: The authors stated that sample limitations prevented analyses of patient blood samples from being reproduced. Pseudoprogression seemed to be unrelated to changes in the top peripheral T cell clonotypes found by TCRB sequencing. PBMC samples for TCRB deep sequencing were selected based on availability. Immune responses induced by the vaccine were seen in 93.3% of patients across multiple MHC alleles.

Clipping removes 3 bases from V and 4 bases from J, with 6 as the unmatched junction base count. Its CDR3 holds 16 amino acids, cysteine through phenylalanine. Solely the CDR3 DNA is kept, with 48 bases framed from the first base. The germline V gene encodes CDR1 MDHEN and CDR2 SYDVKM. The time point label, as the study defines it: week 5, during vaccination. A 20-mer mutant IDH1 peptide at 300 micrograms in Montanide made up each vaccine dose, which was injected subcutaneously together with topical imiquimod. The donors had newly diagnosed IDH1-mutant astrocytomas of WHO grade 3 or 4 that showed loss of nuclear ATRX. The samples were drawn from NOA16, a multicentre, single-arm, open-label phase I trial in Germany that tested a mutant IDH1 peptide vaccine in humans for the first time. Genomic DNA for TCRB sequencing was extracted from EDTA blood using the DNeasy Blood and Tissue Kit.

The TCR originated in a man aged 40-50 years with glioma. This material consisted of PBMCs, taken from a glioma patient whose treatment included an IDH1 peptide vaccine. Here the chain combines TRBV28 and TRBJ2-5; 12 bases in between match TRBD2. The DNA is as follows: TGTGCCAGCAGTTTTCGACTAGCGGGAGTATCAGAGACCCAGTACTTC. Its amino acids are CASSFRLAGVSETQYF.